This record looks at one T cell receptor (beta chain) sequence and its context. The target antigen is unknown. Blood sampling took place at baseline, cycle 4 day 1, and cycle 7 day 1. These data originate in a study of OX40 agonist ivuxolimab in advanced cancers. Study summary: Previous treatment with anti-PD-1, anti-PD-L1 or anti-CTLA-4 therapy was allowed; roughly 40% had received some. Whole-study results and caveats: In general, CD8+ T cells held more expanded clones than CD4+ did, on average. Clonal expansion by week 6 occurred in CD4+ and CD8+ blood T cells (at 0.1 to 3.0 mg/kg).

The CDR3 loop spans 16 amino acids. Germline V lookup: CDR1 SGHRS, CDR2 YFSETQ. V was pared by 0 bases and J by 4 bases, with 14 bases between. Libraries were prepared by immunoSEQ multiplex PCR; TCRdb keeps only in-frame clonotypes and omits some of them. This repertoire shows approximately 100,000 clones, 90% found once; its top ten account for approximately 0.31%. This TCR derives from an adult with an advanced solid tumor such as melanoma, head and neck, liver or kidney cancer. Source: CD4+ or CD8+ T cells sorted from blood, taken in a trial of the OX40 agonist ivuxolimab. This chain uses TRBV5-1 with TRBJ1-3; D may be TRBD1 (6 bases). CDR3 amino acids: CASSLAGQGTGNTIYF. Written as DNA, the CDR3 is TGCGCCAGCAGCTTGGCCGGGCAGGGGACCGGAAACACCATATATTTT.